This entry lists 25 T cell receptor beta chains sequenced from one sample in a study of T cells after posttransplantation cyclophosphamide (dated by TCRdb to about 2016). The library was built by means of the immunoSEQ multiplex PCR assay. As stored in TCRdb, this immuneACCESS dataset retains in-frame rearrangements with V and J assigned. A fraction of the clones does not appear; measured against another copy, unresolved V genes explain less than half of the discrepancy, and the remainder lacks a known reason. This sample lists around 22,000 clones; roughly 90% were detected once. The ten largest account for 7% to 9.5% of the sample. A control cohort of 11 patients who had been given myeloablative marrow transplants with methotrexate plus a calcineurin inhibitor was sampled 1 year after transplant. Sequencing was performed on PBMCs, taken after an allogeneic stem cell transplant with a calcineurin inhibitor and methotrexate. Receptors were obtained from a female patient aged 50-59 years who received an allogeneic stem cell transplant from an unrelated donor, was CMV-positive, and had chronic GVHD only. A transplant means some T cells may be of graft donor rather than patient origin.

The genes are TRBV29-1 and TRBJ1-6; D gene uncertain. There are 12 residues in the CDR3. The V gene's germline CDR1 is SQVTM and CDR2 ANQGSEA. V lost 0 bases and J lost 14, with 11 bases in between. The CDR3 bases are TGCAGCGTTGAAGATTCGGTAAAAGCCCTCCACTTT. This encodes CSVEDSVKALHF.

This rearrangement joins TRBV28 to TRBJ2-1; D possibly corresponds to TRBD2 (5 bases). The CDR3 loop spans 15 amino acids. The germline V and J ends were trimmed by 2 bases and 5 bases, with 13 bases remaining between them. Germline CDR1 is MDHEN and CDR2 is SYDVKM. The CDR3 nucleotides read TGTGCCAGCAGTTTAGGGGAGACGGCCCACAATGAGCAGTTCTTC. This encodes CASSLGETAHNEQFF. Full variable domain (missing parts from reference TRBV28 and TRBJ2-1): DVKVTQSSRYLVKRTGEKVFLECVQDMDHENMFWYRQDPGLGLRLIYFSYDVKMKEKGDIPEGYSVSREKKERFSLILESASTNQTSMYLCASSLGETAHNEQFFGPGTRLTVL.

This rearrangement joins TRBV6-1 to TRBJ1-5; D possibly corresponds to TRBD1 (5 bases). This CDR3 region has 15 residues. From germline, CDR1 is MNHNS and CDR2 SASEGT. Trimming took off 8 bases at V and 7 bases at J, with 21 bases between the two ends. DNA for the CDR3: TGTGCCAGCTCTACTATAGGGGATTTAAACCAGCCCCAGCATTTT. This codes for CASSTIGDLNQPQHF.

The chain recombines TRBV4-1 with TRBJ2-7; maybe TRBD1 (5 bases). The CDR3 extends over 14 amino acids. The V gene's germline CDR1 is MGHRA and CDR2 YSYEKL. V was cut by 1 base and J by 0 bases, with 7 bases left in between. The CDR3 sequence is CASSQAQGSYEQYF. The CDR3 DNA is TGCGCCAGCAGCCAAGCCCAGGGCTCCTACGAGCAGTACTTC.

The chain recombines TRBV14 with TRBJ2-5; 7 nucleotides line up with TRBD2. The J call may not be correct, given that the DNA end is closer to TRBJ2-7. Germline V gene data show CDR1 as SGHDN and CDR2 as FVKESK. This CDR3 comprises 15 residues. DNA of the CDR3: TGTGCCAGCAGCCAAAGACTAGCTCCTACCTACGAGCAGTACTTC. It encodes CASSQRLAPTYEQYF.

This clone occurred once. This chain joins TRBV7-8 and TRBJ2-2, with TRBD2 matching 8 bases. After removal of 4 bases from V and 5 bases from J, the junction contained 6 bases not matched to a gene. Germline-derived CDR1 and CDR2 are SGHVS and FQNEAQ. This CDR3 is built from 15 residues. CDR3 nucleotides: TGTGCCAGCAGCTCCCGACTAGCGAGGACCGGGGAGCTGTTTTTT. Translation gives CASSSRLARTGELFF.

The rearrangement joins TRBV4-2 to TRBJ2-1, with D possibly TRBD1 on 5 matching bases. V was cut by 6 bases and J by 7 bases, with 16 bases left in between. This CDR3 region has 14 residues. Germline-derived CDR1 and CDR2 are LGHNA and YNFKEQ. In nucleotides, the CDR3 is TGTGCCAGCAGGTTGGGGCAGGGTGAGAATGAGCAGTTCTTC. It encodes CASRLGQGENEQFF.

DNA for the CDR3: TGTGCCAGCAGTGTCATAGGTGGCGGGGGGGGCGATGAGCAGTTCTTC. It yields the protein CASSVIGGGGGDEQFF. The chain links TRBV2 to TRBJ2-1, with TRBD2 matching 9 bases. The germline CDR1 and CDR2 sequences are SNHLY and FYNNEI. V was clipped by 4 bases and J by 8 bases; unmatched bases: 12. The CDR3 consists of 16 residues.

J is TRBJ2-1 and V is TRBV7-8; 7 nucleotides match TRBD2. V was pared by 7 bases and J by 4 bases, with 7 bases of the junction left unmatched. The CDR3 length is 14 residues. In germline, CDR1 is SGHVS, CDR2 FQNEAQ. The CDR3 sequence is CASILGGLYNEQFF. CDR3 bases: TGTGCCAGCATCCTCGGGGGGTTGTACAATGAGCAGTTCTTC.

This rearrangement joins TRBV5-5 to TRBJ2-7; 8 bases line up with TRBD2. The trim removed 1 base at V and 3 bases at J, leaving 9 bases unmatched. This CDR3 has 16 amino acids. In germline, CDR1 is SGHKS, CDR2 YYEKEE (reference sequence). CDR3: CASSLFTTSEIYEQYF. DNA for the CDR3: TGTGCCAGCAGCTTGTTTACGACTAGCGAAATCTACGAGCAGTACTTC.

DNA for the CDR3: TGTGCCAGCACCATTGGACTAGCTCAGCACGAGCAGTACTTC. Protein product: CASTIGLAQHEQYF. This chain connects TRBV5-8 to TRBJ2-5, with 8 bases that match TRBD2. The end of the DNA fits TRBJ2-7 better, so the J call may be wrong. The CDR3 is made up of 14 amino acids. Germline CDR1 SGHTS, CDR2 YDEGEE.

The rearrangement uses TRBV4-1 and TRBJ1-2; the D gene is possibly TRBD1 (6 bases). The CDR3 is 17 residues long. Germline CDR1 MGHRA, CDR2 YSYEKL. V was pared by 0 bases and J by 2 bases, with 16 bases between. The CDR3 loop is CASSQDLPSGTNYGYTF. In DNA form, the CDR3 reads TGCGCCAGCAGCCAAGATCTACCGTCCGGGACAAACTATGGCTACACCTTC.

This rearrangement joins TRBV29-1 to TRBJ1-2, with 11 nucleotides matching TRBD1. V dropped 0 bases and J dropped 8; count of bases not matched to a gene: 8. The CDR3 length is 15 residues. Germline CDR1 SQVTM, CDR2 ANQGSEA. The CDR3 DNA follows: TGCAGCGTTGAAGATGGGACAGGGGGTGCTTCGGGCTACACCTTC. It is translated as CSVEDGTGGASGYTF.

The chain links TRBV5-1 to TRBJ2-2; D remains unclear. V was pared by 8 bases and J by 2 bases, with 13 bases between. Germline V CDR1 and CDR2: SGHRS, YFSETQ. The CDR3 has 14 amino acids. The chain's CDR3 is CASTWAINTGELFF. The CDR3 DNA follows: TGCGCCAGTACCTGGGCTATCAACACCGGGGAGCTGTTTTTT. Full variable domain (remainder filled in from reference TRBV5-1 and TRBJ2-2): KAGVTQTPRYLIKTRGQQVTLSCSPISGHRSVSWYQQTPGQGLQFLFEYFSETQRNKGNFPGRFSGRQFSNSRSEMNVSTLELGDSALYLCASTWAINTGELFFGEGSRLTVL.

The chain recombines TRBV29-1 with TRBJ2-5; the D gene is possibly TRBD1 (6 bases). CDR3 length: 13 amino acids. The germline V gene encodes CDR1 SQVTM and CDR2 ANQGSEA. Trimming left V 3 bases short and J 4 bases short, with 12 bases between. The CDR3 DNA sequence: TGCAGCGTTGATCCTACAGGGTCAGAGACCCAGTACTTC. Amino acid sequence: CSVDPTGSETQYF. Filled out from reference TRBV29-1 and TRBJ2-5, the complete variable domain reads SAVISQKPSRDICQRGTSLTIQCQVDSQVTMMFWYRQQPGQSLTLIATANQGSEATYESGFVIDKFPISRPNLTFSTLTVSNMSPEDSSIYLCSVDPTGSETQYFGPGTRLLVL.

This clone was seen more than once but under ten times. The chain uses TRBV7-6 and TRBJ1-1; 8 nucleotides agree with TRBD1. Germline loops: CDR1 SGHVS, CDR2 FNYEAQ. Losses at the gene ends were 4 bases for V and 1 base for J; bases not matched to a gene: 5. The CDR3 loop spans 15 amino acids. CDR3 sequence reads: CASSWRQGKNTEAFF. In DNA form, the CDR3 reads TGTGCCAGCAGCTGGCGACAGGGGAAGAACACTGAAGCTTTCTTT. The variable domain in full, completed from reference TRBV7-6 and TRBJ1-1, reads GAGVSQSPRYKVTKRGQDVALRCDPISGHVSLYWYRQALGQGPEFLTYFNYEAQQDKSGLPNDRFSAERPEGSISTLTIQRTEQRDSAMYRCASSWRQGKNTEAFFGQGTRLTVV.

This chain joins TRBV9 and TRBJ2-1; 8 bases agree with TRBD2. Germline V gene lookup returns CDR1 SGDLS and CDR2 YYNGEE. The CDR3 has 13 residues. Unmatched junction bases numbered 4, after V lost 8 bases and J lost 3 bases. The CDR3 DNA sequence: TGTGCCAGTGGGACTAGAGACTACAATGAGCAGTTCTTC. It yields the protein CASGTRDYNEQFF.

The CDR3 region has the DNA TGTGCCAGCAGCCCCGGGACTAGCGAGTACACAGATACGCAGTATTTT. Translating it yields CASSPGTSEYTDTQYF. V gene TRBV9 combines with J gene TRBJ2-3; 10 bases align to TRBD2. J was trimmed by 2 bases and V by 4 bases; bases with no gene match: 7. This CDR3 spans 16 amino acids. Germline loops: CDR1 SGDLS, CDR2 YYNGEE.

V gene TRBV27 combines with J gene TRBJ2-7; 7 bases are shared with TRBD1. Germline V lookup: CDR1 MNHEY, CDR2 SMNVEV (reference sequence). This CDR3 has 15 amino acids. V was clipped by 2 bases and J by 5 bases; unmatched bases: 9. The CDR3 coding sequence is TGTGCCAGCAGTTTACAATTCAGGGGGACCCACGAGCAGTACTTC. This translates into CASSLQFRGTHEQYF.

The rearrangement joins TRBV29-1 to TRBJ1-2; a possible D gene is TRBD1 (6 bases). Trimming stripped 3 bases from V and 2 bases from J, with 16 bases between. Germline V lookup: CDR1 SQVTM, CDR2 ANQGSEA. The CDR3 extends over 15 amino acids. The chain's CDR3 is CSVDNDRTFNYGYTF. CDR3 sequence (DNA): TGCAGCGTTGACAACGACAGGACATTCAACTATGGCTACACCTTC.

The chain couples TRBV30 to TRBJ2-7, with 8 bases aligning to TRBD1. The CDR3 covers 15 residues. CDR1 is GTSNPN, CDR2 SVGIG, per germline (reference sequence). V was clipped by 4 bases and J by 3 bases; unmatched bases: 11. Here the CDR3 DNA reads TGTGCCTGGACATACGACAGGGGCCCAAGCTACGAGCAGTACTTC. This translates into CAWTYDRGPSYEQYF.

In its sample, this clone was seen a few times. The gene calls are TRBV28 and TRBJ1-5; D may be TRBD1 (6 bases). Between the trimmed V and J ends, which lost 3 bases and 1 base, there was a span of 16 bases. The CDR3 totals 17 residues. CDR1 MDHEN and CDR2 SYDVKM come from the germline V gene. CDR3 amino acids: CASSFQRGGRSNQPQHF. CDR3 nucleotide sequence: TGTGCCAGCAGTTTTCAGCGAGGGGGTAGAAGCAATCAGCCCCAGCATTTT.

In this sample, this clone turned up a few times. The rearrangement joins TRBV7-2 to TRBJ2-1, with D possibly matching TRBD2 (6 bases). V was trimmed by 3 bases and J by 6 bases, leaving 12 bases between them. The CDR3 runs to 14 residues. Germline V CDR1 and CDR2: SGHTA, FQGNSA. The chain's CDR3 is CASSFLGGINEQFF. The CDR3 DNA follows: TGTGCCAGCAGCTTCTTAGGAGGGATCAATGAGCAGTTCTTC.

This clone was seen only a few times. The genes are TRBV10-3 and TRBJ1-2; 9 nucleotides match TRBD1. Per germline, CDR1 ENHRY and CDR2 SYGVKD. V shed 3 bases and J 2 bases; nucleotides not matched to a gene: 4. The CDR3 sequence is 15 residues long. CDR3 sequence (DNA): TGTGCCATCAGTGATGGGACAGGGCGGAACTATGGCTACACCTTC. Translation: CAISDGTGRNYGYTF.

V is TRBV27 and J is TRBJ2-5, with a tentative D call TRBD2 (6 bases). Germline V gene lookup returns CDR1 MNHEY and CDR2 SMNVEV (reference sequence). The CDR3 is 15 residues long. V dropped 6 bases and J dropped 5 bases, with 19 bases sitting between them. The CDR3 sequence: CASRPAGNPRETQYF. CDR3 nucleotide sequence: TGTGCCAGCAGGCCCGCGGGAAACCCCCGGGAGACCCAGTACTTC.